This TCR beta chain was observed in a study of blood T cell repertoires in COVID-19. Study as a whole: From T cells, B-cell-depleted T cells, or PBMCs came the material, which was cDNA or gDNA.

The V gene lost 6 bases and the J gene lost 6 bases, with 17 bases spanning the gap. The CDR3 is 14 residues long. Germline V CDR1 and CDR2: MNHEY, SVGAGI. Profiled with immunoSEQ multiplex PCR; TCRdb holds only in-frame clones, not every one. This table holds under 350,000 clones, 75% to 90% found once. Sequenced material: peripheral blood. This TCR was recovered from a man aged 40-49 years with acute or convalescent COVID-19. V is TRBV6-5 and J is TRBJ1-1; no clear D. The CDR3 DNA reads TGTGCCAGCAGGCTACGCGGGTTTTTGGCTGAAGCTTTCTTT. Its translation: CASRLRGFLAEAFF.